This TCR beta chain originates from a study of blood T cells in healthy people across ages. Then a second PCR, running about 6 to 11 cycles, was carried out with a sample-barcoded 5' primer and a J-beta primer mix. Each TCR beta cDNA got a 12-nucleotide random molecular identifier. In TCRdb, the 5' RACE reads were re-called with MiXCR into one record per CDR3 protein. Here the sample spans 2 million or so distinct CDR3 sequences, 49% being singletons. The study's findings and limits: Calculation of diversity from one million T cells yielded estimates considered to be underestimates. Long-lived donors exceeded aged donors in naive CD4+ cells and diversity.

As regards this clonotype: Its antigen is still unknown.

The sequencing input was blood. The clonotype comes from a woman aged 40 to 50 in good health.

The chain's CDR3 is CASSLARETTEAFF. CDR3 bases: TGTGCCAGCAGCTTAGCGAGAGAGACCACTGAAGCTTTCTTT. The chain uses TRBV7-9 and TRBJ1-1; D remains ambiguous. The germline V gene encodes CDR1 SEHNR and CDR2 FQNEAQ (reference sequence). The ends were cut back, 0 bases at V and 4 bases at J, with 9 bases in the middle. The CDR3 runs 14 residues. The variable domain in full, completed from reference TRBV7-9 and TRBJ1-1, reads DTGVSQNPRHKITKRGQNVTFRCDPISEHNRLYWYRQTLGQGPEFLTYFQNEAQLEKSRLLSDRFSAERPKGSFSTLEIQRTEQGDSAMYLCASSLARETTEAFFGQGTRLTVV.